The text below deals with one T cell receptor (beta chain). Its antigen is not yet known. Qualities for individual bases were not recorded, and no much larger clone is one base off. The sample belongs to a study of long-term antiretroviral therapy in people with HIV (dated by TCRdb to the early 2020s). Regarding the study in general: Collection of the earliest samples took place about a decade ahead of the 2015 WHO recommendation for immediate ART, at a time when ART was typically delayed until CD4 counts fell. Of the roughly 30 participants with HIV, more than 10 were female. The cohort contributed about 190 cryopreserved PBMC samples from 25 to 35 adults with confirmed HIV infection, collected serially over a mean of about six years (range 1-12). A retrospective serial study tested whether changes in peripheral blood TRB repertoire composition and diversity were associated with ART initiation and durable HIV suppression. Test extractions of a monoclonal T-cell line alongside a few dozen polyclonal samples showed no cross-contamination during QIAcube processing. What the work shows at the level of the full study, not this receptor alone: CDR3 length ranges in HIV repertoires were narrower than in controls, and network structure suggested an antigen-experienced repertoire with only a slight naive shift after ART. Starting ART was linked to a significant rise in TRB diversity, yet even with long-term ART the diversity remained significantly lower than in transplant donor controls. Because pre-ART samples had limited cell numbers, unsorted PBMC were profiled rather than sorted CD4+ and CD8+ T cells. The samples were dated from the mid-2000s to the late 2010s, and the ART regimens that were used may be less effective than current ART regimens. Since PBMC availability was limited, sequencing covered only the TCR beta chain, with no alpha chain pairing. Inferences about post-ART repertoire changes are limited because no data were available on ART adherence, viral resistance or therapy changes. Expanded TRB clones identified before ART initiation dominated the repertoire at all time points, although this dominance fluctuated and declined in many PLHIV after ART.

Participants were included only if at least one PBMC sample before ART initiation and at least two post-ART samples were available. All participants with HIV were treated in the United States of America. Cryopreserved samples of about 0.9-11 million PBMC were thawed and washed before DNA extraction. At the time of the earliest PBMC sample, participants with HIV were aged between roughly 20 and 55 years. Per participant, PBMC samples came from 1-4 timepoints prior to ART initiation and 2-8 timepoints following ART initiation, for a median of 7 samples. Serial HIV viral load, CD4+ T-cell count, ART history and demographic data were obtained for every participant. Genomic DNA was extracted from unsorted PBMC with a Qiagen kit on a QIAcube, processed in batches of 12 samples. Reading from cysteine to phenylalanine, the CDR3 counts 12 amino acids. CDR3 DNA only is kept here, 36 bases in frame from base 1. At the junction V is shortened by 3 bases and J by 9 bases, with 6 bases in between. According to the germline V gene, CDR1 reads SGHVS and CDR2 reads FQNEAQ.

The immunoSEQ hsTCRB v3.0 assay was used at survey level resolution to sequence the TRB variable region. The target sequencing depth for TRB was 40,000-50,000 T-cell genomes per sample. TRB libraries were pooled and sequenced on an Illumina MiSeq using a v3 150-cycle kit. Regarding the original processing steps: Repertoire analysis ran in R within a reproducible Nextflow workflow covering QC, data transformation and analysis. LymphoSeq2, an R package for exploring AIRR-Seq data, was used to implement custom analyses. Several samples yielding fewer than 5000 total TRB sequences were excluded, leaving about 190 analyzed HIV repertoires. Among the 188 retained HIV repertoires, 55 to 60 were collected before ART initiation and about 130 were collected after ART initiation. Repertoires were downsampled to 5000 TRB nucleotide sequences, with summary statistics averaged over 100 downsampling iterations. TRB sequences were retained for analysis only if CDR3 regions of at least seven amino acids were present. Two measures captured diversity: a Shannon entropy-derived clonality score and the Gini coefficient. In repertoire networks, the top 5000 CDR3 amino acid sequences were linked whenever an edit distance of one separated two sequences. For TRB CDR3 amino acid sequences, antigen specificity groups and MHC restriction were predicted with GLIPH2. To flag known CMV, EBV, HIV or tissue antigen associations, CDR3 amino acid sequences were matched against VDJdb and McPAS-TCR. Pre-ART, post-ART and control groups were compared with Wilcoxon signed-rank tests and Holm-Bonferroni correction. Here the immuneACCESS table is served through TCRdb, limited to in-frame sequences with V and J called. Missing clones are a known gap in these copies; in checked studies unresolved V genes cover under half, and the rest lacks a known reason. V, J and clone size were drawn from that table, and D and trimming were deduced from the DNA. The sample profile shows some 15,000 clones; approximately 85% of them were found once. Of the sample, around a tenth falls within the top ten clones.

The V and J segments used are TRBV7-8 and TRBJ1-6; the D gene cannot be named for sure. The sequenced sample was unsorted PBMCs, obtained 6.2 years after starting antiretroviral therapy. The source of this sequence is a man aged 40-55 years with HIV. This receptor has the CDR3 CASSFFGSPLHF. The DNA sequence is given as TGTGCCAGCAGCTTCTTCGGTTCACCCCTCCACTTT.